The rows below give T cell receptor beta chains drawn from one sample of a study of vaccination and CD4 T cells after COVID-19. TCRdb recomputed calls from the PCR reads with MiXCR, one row per CDR3 protein. The table has around 6,500 distinct CDR3 sequences, roughly 33% seen once. These TCRs' antigens remain unknown. The sequenced sample was CD4+ T cells from blood, cultured in vitro. Receptors originate from a human donor in good health. Each CDR3 is given with its conserved first and last residue. The order of the fields is J gene, CDR3 length, D gene, clone size, V gene, CDR3 protein, CDR3 DNA. The D gene is left open where the match is weak. The size of a clone is reported for some rows only, either as once, few or many, or as a class for expanded clones.

j_gene: TRBJ1-2
len: 13
d_gene: NA
abundance: few
v_gene: TRBV20-1
CDR3aa: CSARDQGGYGYTF
CDR3nt: TGCAGTGCTAGAGATCAGGGCGGCTATGGCTACACCTTC

j_gene: TRBJ1-2
len: 17
d_gene: NA
abundance: NA
v_gene: TRBV7-6
CDR3aa: CASSLGGTTAGLWGYTF
CDR3nt: TGTGCCAGCAGCTTGGGGGGGACCACAGCGGGGCTTTGGGGCTACACCTTC

j_gene: TRBJ1-2
len: 12
d_gene: NA
abundance: NA
v_gene: TRBV12-3/TRBV12-4
CDR3aa: CASSWDGSGYTF
CDR3nt: TGTGCCAGCAGTTGGGACGGGAGCGGCTACACCTTC

j_gene: TRBJ1-5
len: 15
d_gene: TRBD1
abundance: NA
v_gene: TRBV6-1
CDR3aa: CASSENRGGWQPQHF
CDR3nt: TGTGCCAGCAGTGAAAATAGAGGGGGCTGGCAGCCCCAGCATTTT

j_gene: TRBJ1-4
len: 14
d_gene: NA
abundance: NA
v_gene: TRBV7-8
CDR3aa: CASSLGGAYEKLFF
CDR3nt: TGTGCCAGCAGCTTAGGAGGGGCGTATGAAAAACTGTTTTTT

j_gene: TRBJ2-1
len: 16
d_gene: TRBD1
abundance: NA
v_gene: TRBV12-5
CDR3aa: CASGLAWDRAPREQFF
CDR3nt: TGTGCTAGTGGTTTGGCGTGGGACAGGGCGCCGCGCGAGCAGTTCTTC

j_gene: TRBJ2-2
len: 14
d_gene: NA
abundance: NA
v_gene: TRBV7-9
CDR3aa: CASSTGTNTGELFF
CDR3nt: TGTGCCAGCAGTACCGGGACCAACACCGGGGAGCTGTTTTTT

j_gene: TRBJ1-2
len: 15
d_gene: NA
abundance: few
v_gene: TRBV19
CDR3aa: CASSALGGLFYGYTF
CDR3nt: TGTGCCAGTAGTGCCCTTGGCGGGTTATTCTATGGCTACACCTTC

j_gene: TRBJ1-5
len: 14
d_gene: NA
abundance: NA
v_gene: TRBV28
CDR3aa: CASSFTTRNQPQHF
CDR3nt: TGTGCCAGCAGTTTTACTACACGCAATCAGCCCCAGCATTTT

j_gene: TRBJ1-6
len: 18
d_gene: TRBD1
abundance: NA
v_gene: TRBV11-2
CDR3aa: CASRPFGLKTGGNSPLHF
CDR3nt: TGTGCCAGCAGGCCTTTCGGCCTTAAGACAGGGGGAAATTCACCCCTCCACTTT

j_gene: TRBJ1-5
len: 15
d_gene: NA
abundance: few
v_gene: TRBV20-1
CDR3aa: CSARSLDSSNQPQHF
CDR3nt: TGCAGTGCTAGGTCCTTGGACAGTTCTAATCAGCCCCAGCATTTT

j_gene: TRBJ2-6
len: 16
d_gene: TRBD1
abundance: few
v_gene: TRBV6-4
CDR3aa: CASSDGTGSGANVLTF
CDR3nt: TGTGCCAGCAGTGACGGGACAGGGAGTGGGGCCAACGTCCTGACTTTC

j_gene: TRBJ2-7
len: 13
d_gene: NA
abundance: NA
v_gene: TRBV24-1
CDR3aa: CATSDDRTYEQYF
CDR3nt: TGTGCCACCAGTGACGACAGGACCTACGAGCAGTACTTC

j_gene: TRBJ1-1
len: 14
d_gene: NA
abundance: once
v_gene: TRBV20-1
CDR3aa: CSGAGSALNTEALF
CDR3nt: TGCAGTGGTGCGGGAAGTGCCCTGAACACTGAAGCTCTCTTT

j_gene: TRBJ2-3
len: 15
d_gene: TRBD2
abundance: few
v_gene: TRBV5-5
CDR3aa: CASSYSGPRTDTQYF
CDR3nt: TGTGCCAGCAGTTATAGCGGGCCCCGCACAGATACGCAGTATTTT

j_gene: TRBJ2-1
len: 13
d_gene: NA
abundance: NA
v_gene: TRBV7-7
CDR3aa: CASSLGTGNEQFF
CDR3nt: TGTGCTAGCAGCTTAGGGACCGGCAATGAGCAGTTCTTC

j_gene: TRBJ1-4
len: 12
d_gene: NA
abundance: NA
v_gene: TRBV6-1
CDR3aa: CASQTVGEKLFF
CDR3nt: TGTGCCAGCCAGACAGTTGGGGAAAAACTGTTTTTT

j_gene: TRBJ1-6
len: 15
d_gene: NA
abundance: NA
v_gene: TRBV7-3
CDR3aa: CASSLSGNVNSPLHF
CDR3nt: TGTGCCAGCAGCTTATCAGGGAACGTGAATTCACCCCTCCACTTT

j_gene: TRBJ1-1
len: 15
d_gene: NA
abundance: few
v_gene: TRBV6-1
CDR3aa: CASSGPAQGITEAFF
CDR3nt: TGTGCCAGCAGTGGCCCCGCGCAAGGGATAACTGAAGCTTTCTTT

j_gene: TRBJ1-2
len: 13
d_gene: NA
abundance: few
v_gene: TRBV6-5
CDR3aa: CASSYRGTSGYTF
CDR3nt: TGTGCCAGCAGTTATAGGGGAACTAGCGGCTACACCTTC

j_gene: TRBJ2-6
len: 14
d_gene: NA
abundance: few
v_gene: TRBV7-9
CDR3aa: CAGSPLSGANVLTF
CDR3nt: TGTGCCGGCTCACCGCTCTCTGGGGCCAACGTCCTGACTTTC

j_gene: TRBJ2-7
len: 14
d_gene: TRBD2
abundance: few
v_gene: TRBV6-1
CDR3aa: CASRLAGGDYEQYF
CDR3nt: TGTGCCAGCAGACTAGCGGGGGGGGACTACGAGCAGTACTTC

j_gene: TRBJ2-1
len: 13
d_gene: NA
abundance: NA
v_gene: TRBV29-1
CDR3aa: CSVGALSYNEQFF
CDR3nt: TGCAGCGTTGGGGCGCTGAGCTACAATGAGCAGTTCTTC

j_gene: TRBJ1-5
len: 12
d_gene: NA
abundance: NA
v_gene: TRBV2
CDR3aa: CASRSGNQPQHF
CDR3nt: TGTGCCAGCAGAAGCGGCAATCAGCCCCAGCATTTT

j_gene: TRBJ1-2
len: 12
d_gene: NA
abundance: NA
v_gene: TRBV3-1
CDR3aa: CASSQDLHGYTF
CDR3nt: TGTGCCAGCAGCCAAGATCTTCATGGCTACACCTTC

j_gene: TRBJ2-7
len: 17
d_gene: NA
abundance: few
v_gene: TRBV4-2
CDR3aa: CASSQVGTGQLRYEQYF
CDR3nt: TGTGCCAGCAGCCAAGTGGGGACCGGTCAACTCCGCTACGAGCAGTACTTC

j_gene: TRBJ1-2
len: 16
d_gene: NA
abundance: NA
v_gene: TRBV18
CDR3aa: CASSLSVIYSDYGYTF
CDR3nt: TGTGCCAGCTCACTGTCGGTGATCTATTCTGACTATGGCTACACCTTC

j_gene: TRBJ2-7
len: 13
d_gene: TRBD2
abundance: NA
v_gene: TRBV20-1
CDR3aa: CSPSGGTDHEQYF
CDR3nt: TGCAGTCCAAGCGGGGGGACCGACCACGAGCAGTACTTC

j_gene: TRBJ2-7
len: 16
d_gene: NA
abundance: few
v_gene: TRBV7-8
CDR3aa: CASSLKSGLNSYEQYF
CDR3nt: TGTGCCAGCAGCTTAAAGTCTGGCCTGAACTCCTACGAGCAGTACTTC

j_gene: TRBJ2-5
len: 15
d_gene: TRBD2
abundance: few
v_gene: TRBV5-4
CDR3aa: CASSRGTSGEETQYF
CDR3nt: TGTGCCAGCAGCCGAGGGACTAGCGGGGAAGAGACCCAGTACTTC

j_gene: TRBJ2-3
len: 13
d_gene: NA
abundance: NA
v_gene: TRBV10-2
CDR3aa: CASRDLGSDTQYF
CDR3nt: TGCGCCAGCAGGGATCTAGGCTCAGATACGCAGTATTTT

j_gene: TRBJ1-5
len: 14
d_gene: TRBD1
abundance: NA
v_gene: TRBV28
CDR3aa: CASTRYRGDQPQHF
CDR3nt: TGTGCCAGCACCAGGTACAGGGGGGACCAGCCCCAGCATTTT

j_gene: TRBJ2-5
len: 12
d_gene: NA
abundance: once
v_gene: TRBV6-1
CDR3aa: CASMGFQETQYF
CDR3nt: TGTGCCAGCATGGGCTTCCAAGAGACCCAGTACTTC

j_gene: TRBJ2-1
len: 15
d_gene: TRBD2
abundance: NA
v_gene: TRBV2
CDR3aa: CASRSRLAGANEQFF
CDR3nt: TGTGCCAGCAGAAGTAGGCTAGCGGGGGCCAATGAGCAGTTCTTC

j_gene: TRBJ1-5
len: 13
d_gene: NA
abundance: few
v_gene: TRBV20-1
CDR3aa: CSARRSFNQPQHF
CDR3nt: TGCAGTGCCAGGAGGTCGTTTAATCAGCCCCAGCATTTT

j_gene: TRBJ2-3
len: 13
d_gene: TRBD2
abundance: few
v_gene: TRBV20-1
CDR3aa: CSAQRTRRDTQYF
CDR3nt: TGCAGTGCACAAAGGACTAGACGAGATACGCAGTATTTT

j_gene: TRBJ2-5
len: 14
d_gene: NA
abundance: NA
v_gene: TRBV2
CDR3aa: CASSAWDRQGAQYF
CDR3nt: TGTGCCAGCAGTGCCTGGGACCGACAAGGGGCCCAGTACTTC

j_gene: TRBJ2-1
len: 11
d_gene: NA
abundance: few
v_gene: TRBV4-1
CDR3aa: CASSQGKEEFF
CDR3nt: TGCGCCAGCAGCCAGGGGAAGGAGGAGTTCTTC

j_gene: TRBJ1-1
len: 14
d_gene: NA
abundance: NA
v_gene: TRBV7-9
CDR3aa: CASSFDQGPFSAFF
CDR3nt: TGTGCCAGCAGCTTTGATCAGGGACCCTTTTCTGCTTTCTTT

j_gene: TRBJ1-2
len: 11
d_gene: NA
abundance: few
v_gene: TRBV29-1
CDR3aa: CSVVHYDGYTF
CDR3nt: TGCAGCGTTGTTCACTATGATGGCTACACCTTC

j_gene: TRBJ2-2
len: 15
d_gene: NA
abundance: few
v_gene: TRBV6-5
CDR3aa: CASSYTSANTGELFF
CDR3nt: TGTGCCAGCAGTTACACCAGCGCAAACACCGGGGAGCTGTTTTTT

j_gene: TRBJ1-1
len: 14
d_gene: TRBD1
abundance: few
v_gene: TRBV7-9
CDR3aa: CASSLQGGYTEAFF
CDR3nt: TGTGCCAGCAGCTTACAGGGGGGTTACACTGAAGCTTTCTTT

j_gene: TRBJ2-5
len: 14
d_gene: TRBD1
abundance: NA
v_gene: TRBV15
CDR3aa: CATSRGQRGETQYF
CDR3nt: TGTGCCACCAGCAGGGGACAGCGAGGGGAGACCCAGTACTTC

j_gene: TRBJ2-7
len: 13
d_gene: TRBD2
abundance: few
v_gene: TRBV7-9
CDR3aa: CASSPAGGYEQYF
CDR3nt: TGTGCCAGCAGCCCAGCGGGGGGTTACGAGCAGTACTTC

j_gene: TRBJ2-7
len: 16
d_gene: NA
abundance: once
v_gene: TRBV12-3/TRBV12-4
CDR3aa: CASSKQAGINPYEQYF
CDR3nt: TGTGCCAGCAGTAAGCAAGCCGGGATTAACCCCTACGAGCAGTACTTC

j_gene: TRBJ1-1
len: 13
d_gene: TRBD1
abundance: NA
v_gene: TRBV30
CDR3aa: CAWSSQGGTEAFF
CDR3nt: TGTGCCTGGAGTTCTCAGGGGGGCACTGAAGCTTTCTTT

j_gene: TRBJ1-5
len: 13
d_gene: NA
abundance: few
v_gene: TRBV6-4
CDR3aa: CASSDFEGQPQHF
CDR3nt: TGTGCCAGCAGTGATTTCGAGGGTCAGCCCCAGCATTTT

j_gene: TRBJ2-1
len: 13
d_gene: NA
abundance: NA
v_gene: TRBV6-1
CDR3aa: CASEGVSYNEQFF
CDR3nt: TGTGCCAGCGAAGGCGTCTCCTACAATGAGCAGTTCTTC

j_gene: TRBJ2-5
len: 14
d_gene: TRBD2
abundance: NA
v_gene: TRBV12-3/TRBV12-4
CDR3aa: CASSSTSPQETQYF
CDR3nt: TGTGCCAGCAGTTCGACTAGCCCCCAAGAGACCCAGTACTTC

j_gene: TRBJ2-3
len: 14
d_gene: NA
abundance: few
v_gene: TRBV4-1
CDR3aa: CASSPSTGTDTQYF
CDR3nt: TGCGCCAGCAGCCCAAGCACAGGCACAGATACGCAGTATTTT

j_gene: TRBJ2-1
len: 12
d_gene: NA
abundance: few
v_gene: TRBV30
CDR3aa: CAWSPSYNEQFF
CDR3nt: TGTGCCTGGAGTCCCTCCTACAATGAGCAGTTCTTC

j_gene: TRBJ2-5
len: 14
d_gene: NA
abundance: NA
v_gene: TRBV5-4
CDR3aa: CASSMWDGQETQYF
CDR3nt: TGTGCCAGCAGCATGTGGGACGGGCAAGAGACCCAGTACTTC

j_gene: TRBJ1-1
len: 15
d_gene: TRBD1
abundance: NA
v_gene: TRBV6-1
CDR3aa: CASRDPRGRGTEAFF
CDR3nt: TGTGCCAGCAGGGACCCCAGGGGGCGCGGCACTGAAGCTTTCTTT

j_gene: TRBJ2-7
len: 13
d_gene: NA
abundance: NA
v_gene: TRBV3-1
CDR3aa: CASSHIPGYEQYF
CDR3nt: TGTGCCAGCAGCCACATACCAGGATACGAGCAGTACTTC